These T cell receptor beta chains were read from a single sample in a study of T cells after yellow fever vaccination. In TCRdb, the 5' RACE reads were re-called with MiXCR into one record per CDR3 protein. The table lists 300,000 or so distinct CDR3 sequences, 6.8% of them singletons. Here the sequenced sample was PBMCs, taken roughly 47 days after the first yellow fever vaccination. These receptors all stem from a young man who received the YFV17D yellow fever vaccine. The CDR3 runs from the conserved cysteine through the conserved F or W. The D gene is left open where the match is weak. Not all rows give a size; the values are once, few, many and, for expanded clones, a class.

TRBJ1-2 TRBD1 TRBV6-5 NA TGTGCCAGCAGTTACTCGGCCGGGACAGGGGGCTATGGCTACACCTTC CASSYSAGTGGYGYTF
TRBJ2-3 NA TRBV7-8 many TGTGCCAGCATCAATCAGGGGACCACAGATACGCAGTATTTT CASINQGTTDTQYF
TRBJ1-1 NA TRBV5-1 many TGCGCCAGCAGCTGGGATCTGAGGAACACTGAAGCTTTCTTT CASSWDLRNTEAFF
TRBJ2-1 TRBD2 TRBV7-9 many TGTGCCAGCAGCTTCCCGGGGGGGGCCTCCTACAATGAGCAGTTCTTC CASSFPGGASYNEQFF
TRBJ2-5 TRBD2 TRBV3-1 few TGTGCCAGCAGCTCGGGGACTAGCGGGGTCAGGGAGACCCAGTACTTC CASSSGTSGVRETQYF
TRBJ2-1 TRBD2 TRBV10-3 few TGTGCCGTGACTAGCGGGGGGACGAACAATGAGCAGTTCTTC CAVTSGGTNNEQFF
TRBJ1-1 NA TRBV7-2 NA TGTGCCAGCAGCGCGGACCTGGGTTACACTGAAGCTTTCTTT CASSADLGYTEAFF
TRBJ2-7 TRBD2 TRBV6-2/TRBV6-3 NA TGTGCCAGCAGTTGGGGACTTGGCGGGAGCACCTACGAGCAGTACTTC CASSWGLGGSTYEQYF
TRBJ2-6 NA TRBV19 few TGTGCCAGTAGTCCAGTAGGGCTCTCTGGGGCCAACGTCCTGACTTTC CASSPVGLSGANVLTF
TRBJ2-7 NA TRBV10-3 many TGTGCCATCAGGACGGAGGCCCACGAGCAGTACTTC CAIRTEAHEQYF
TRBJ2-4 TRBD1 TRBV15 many TGTGCCACCAGCTCCCGGACAGGGACGACCAAAAACATTCAGTACTTC CATSSRTGTTKNIQYF
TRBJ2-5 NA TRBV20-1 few TGCAGTGCTAGAGACAGGGGAGCGGAGACCCAGTACTTC CSARDRGAETQYF
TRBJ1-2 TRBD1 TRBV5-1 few TGCGCCAGCAGCCCCGGGACAGGGGCCTATGGCTACACCTTC CASSPGTGAYGYTF
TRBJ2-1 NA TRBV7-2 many TGTGCCAGCAGCGGGAGCTCCTACAATGAGCAGTTCTTC CASSGSSYNEQFF
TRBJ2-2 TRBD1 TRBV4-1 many TGCGCCAGCAGCCGAACCGGGACAGGGGGTGTCGGGGAGCTGTTTTTT CASSRTGTGGVGELFF
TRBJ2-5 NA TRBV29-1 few TGCAGCGTTGGCTGGGCGGATCTAGAAGAGACCCAGTACTTC CSVGWADLEETQYF
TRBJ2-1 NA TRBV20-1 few TGCAGTGCTAGAGATCCAACTCTGGGTGAGCAGTTCTTC CSARDPTLGEQFF
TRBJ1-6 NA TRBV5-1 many TGCGCCAGCGCGGACAGATATAATTCACCCCTCCACTTT CASADRYNSPLHF
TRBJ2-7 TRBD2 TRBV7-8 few TGTGCCAGCAGTCTCCCGGGAGGGCGGGGTTTAGAGCAGTACTTC CASSLPGGRGLEQYF
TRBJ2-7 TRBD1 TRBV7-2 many TGTGCCAGCAGCTCAGGGACAGGGAACCCCTACGAGCAGTACTTC CASSSGTGNPYEQYF
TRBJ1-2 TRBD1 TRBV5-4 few TGTGCCAGCAGTTCGGCCGGGACAGCAGCTAACTATGGCTACACCTTC CASSSAGTAANYGYTF
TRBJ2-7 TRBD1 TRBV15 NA TGTGCCACCAGCAGAGATCTGGCAGGGGGCCACGAGCAGTACTTC CATSRDLAGGHEQYF
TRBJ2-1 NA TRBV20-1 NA TGCAGTGCTAGAGATTACCCAGACGATGAGCAGTTCTTC CSARDYPDDEQFF
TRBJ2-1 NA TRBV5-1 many TGCGCCAGCAGCCGCGACTACAGCTCCTACAATGAGCAGTTCTTC CASSRDYSSYNEQFF
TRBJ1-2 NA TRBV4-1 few TGCGCCAGCAGCCAAGCCCCAGGGGTGGGAGATTATGGCTACACCTTC CASSQAPGVGDYGYTF
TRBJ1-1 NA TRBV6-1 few TGTGCCAGCACCACCCCTAGTTCAACTGAAGCTTTCTTT CASTTPSSTEAFF
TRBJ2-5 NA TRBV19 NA TGTGCCAGTAGTATAACGCGGGGCCAAGAGACCCAGTACTTC CASSITRGQETQYF
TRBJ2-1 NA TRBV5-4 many TGTGCCAGCAGCTTGGAGGTCCGCGGGGAGCAGTTCTTC CASSLEVRGEQFF
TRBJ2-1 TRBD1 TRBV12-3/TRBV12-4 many TGTGCCAGCTCTCCGGGACAGGGGACCAATGAGCAGTTCTTC CASSPGQGTNEQFF
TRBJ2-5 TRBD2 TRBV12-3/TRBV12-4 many TGTGCCAGCAGTTCCTATACTAGCGGGACCGATCAAGAGACCCAGTACTTC CASSSYTSGTDQETQYF
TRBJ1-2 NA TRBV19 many TGTGCCAGTAGAAGATCCCCGATGGCTGGCTACACCTTC CASRRSPMAGYTF
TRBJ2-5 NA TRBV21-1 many TGTGCCAGCAGCCCAGGGGGCAGGGAACAAGAGACCCAGTACTTC CASSPGGREQETQYF
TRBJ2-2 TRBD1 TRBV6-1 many TGTGCCAGCAGCCGACAGGGGGTAAACACCGGGGAGCTGTTTTTT CASSRQGVNTGELFF
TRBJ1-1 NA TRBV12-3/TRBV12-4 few TGTGCCAGCAACCCAAGGTGGGGGGTGAACACTGAAGCTTTCTTT CASNPRWGVNTEAFF
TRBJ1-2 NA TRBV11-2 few TGTGCCAGCAGCTCTTCCCTGACAGGCGCAGCTGGCTATGGCTACACCTTC CASSSSLTGAAGYGYTF
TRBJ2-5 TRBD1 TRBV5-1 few TGCGCCAGCAGCACCGGACAGGGGGTCCGGGAGACCCAGTACTTC CASSTGQGVRETQYF
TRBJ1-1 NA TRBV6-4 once TGTGCCAGCAGCCCCCAGAGGGGGGACAAAGCTTTCTTT CASSPQRGDKAFF
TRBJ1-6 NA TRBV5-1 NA TGCGCCAGCAGCTTGGCAAGAGGGGATTCACCCCTCCACTTT CASSLARGDSPLHF